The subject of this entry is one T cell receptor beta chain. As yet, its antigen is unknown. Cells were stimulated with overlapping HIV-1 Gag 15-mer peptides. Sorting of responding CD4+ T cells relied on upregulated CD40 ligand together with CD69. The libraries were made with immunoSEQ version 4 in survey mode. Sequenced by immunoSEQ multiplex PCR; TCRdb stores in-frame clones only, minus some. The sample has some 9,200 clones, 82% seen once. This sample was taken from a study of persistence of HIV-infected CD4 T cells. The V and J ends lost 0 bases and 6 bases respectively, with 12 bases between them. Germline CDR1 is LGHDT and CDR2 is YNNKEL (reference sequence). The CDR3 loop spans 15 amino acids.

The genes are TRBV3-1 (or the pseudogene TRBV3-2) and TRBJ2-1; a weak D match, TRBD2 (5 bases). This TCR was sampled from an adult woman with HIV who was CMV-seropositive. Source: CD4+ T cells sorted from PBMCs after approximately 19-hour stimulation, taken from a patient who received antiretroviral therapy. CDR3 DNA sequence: TGTGCCAGCAGCCAAGAGGGTGGGCGGGTCAATGAGCAGTTCTTC. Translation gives CASSQEGGRVNEQFF.